This entry lists 16 T cell receptor beta chains sequenced from one sample in a study of control samples from healthy donors and cancer patients. The data were produced by immunoSEQ multiplex PCR, yet TCRdb's version contains in-frame clones alone and is incomplete. The table lists some 150,000 clones, 96% of them singletons. The source material was blood. The receptors come from a woman in her thirties in good health.

The chain couples TRBV6-5 to TRBJ1-2; D is perhaps TRBD1 (5 bases). The CDR3 length is 11 residues. From germline, CDR1 is MNHEY and CDR2 SVGAGI. V lost 9 bases and J 4 bases, leaving 9 bases between the germline ends. DNA for the CDR3: TGTGCCAGTCGGGGCCTCTATGGCTACACCTTC. This sequence encodes CASRGLYGYTF.

This CDR3 is CASSPQGAPTGNTIYF. The CDR3 DNA follows: TGCGCCAGCAGCCCGCAGGGCGCTCCGACTGGAAACACCATATATTTT. The rearrangement joins TRBV5-1 to TRBJ1-3, with a tentative D call TRBD1 (5 bases). The germline V gene encodes CDR1 SGHRS and CDR2 YFSETQ. Trimming cost V 4 bases and J 2 bases, with 16 bases left between them. The length of the CDR3 is 16 residues.

This clone was recorded a few times. The rearrangement uses TRBV7-2 and TRBJ2-1; D is ambiguous. Germline-derived CDR1 and CDR2 are SGHTA and FQGNSA. The V end lost 0 bases, the J end lost 2 bases, and 11 bases lay between the germline ends. This CDR3 is built from 16 residues. CDR3 amino acids: CASSLAVSRPYNEQFF. The CDR3 nucleotides are TGTGCCAGCAGCTTAGCGGTCAGTAGACCCTACAATGAGCAGTTCTTC.

The chain carries TRBV5-6 and TRBJ2-2, with 9 bases identical to TRBD1. Looked up from germline, CDR1 is SGHDT and CDR2 is YYEEEE. The trim removed 4 bases at V and 4 bases at J, leaving 5 bases unmatched. This CDR3 contains 15 residues. The CDR3 reads CASSPGQGTTGELFF. The CDR3 DNA sequence: TGTGCCAGCAGCCCGGGACAGGGTACCACCGGGGAGCTGTTTTTT. The full variable domain, in which reference TRBV5-6 and TRBJ2-2 provide the parts outside the CDR3, is DAGVTQSPTHLIKTRGQQVTLRCSPKSGHDTVSWYQQALGQGPQFIFQYYEEEERQRGNFPDRFSGHQFPNYSSELNVNALLLGDSALYLCASSPGQGTTGELFFGEGSRLTVL.

This sequence joins TRBV7-9 and TRBJ2-1, with TRBD1 as a possible D gene (5 bases). Germline CDR1 reads SEHNR; CDR2 reads FQNEAQ (reference sequence). V was shortened by 7 bases and J by 6 bases, with 19 bases between the two germline ends. The CDR3 length is 15 residues. This CDR3 reads CASISGFWISNEQFF. The CDR3 DNA reads TGTGCCAGCATCTCAGGGTTTTGGATAAGCAATGAGCAGTTCTTC. Full variable domain (remainder filled in from reference TRBV7-9 and TRBJ2-1): DTGVSQNPRHKITKRGQNVTFRCDPISEHNRLYWYRQTLGQGPEFLTYFQNEAQLEKSRLLSDRFSAERPKGSFSTLEIQRTEQGDSAMYLCASISGFWISNEQFFGPGTRLTVL.

This chain connects TRBV15 to TRBJ2-3, with D perhaps given as TRBD1 or TRBD2 (5 bases each). Germline V gene data show CDR1 as LNHNV and CDR2 as YYDKDF (reference sequence). The CDR3 spans 13 residues. The CDR3 DNA reads TGTGGCACACGGGACGAAGGTACAGATACGCAGTATTTT. Encoded protein: CGTRDEGTDTQYF.

This rearrangement joins TRBV5-1 to TRBJ1-2; D is possibly TRBD1 (5 bases). V lost 0 bases and J lost 2, with 5 bases in between. The CDR3 runs to 13 residues. Germline V gene lookup returns CDR1 SGHRS and CDR2 YFSETQ. The CDR3 spells CASSLGQNYGYTF. The DNA of the CDR3 is TGCGCCAGCAGCTTGGGACAGAACTATGGCTACACCTTC.

The rearrangement links TRBV19 to TRBJ1-5; D possibly corresponds to TRBD1 (6 bases). The CDR3 sequence is 17 residues long. Germline lookup yields CDR1 LNHDA and CDR2 SQIVND (reference sequence). Deletions cut 4 bases from V and 1 base from J, with 17 bases between. The CDR3 reads CASSNPRRGASNQPQHF. As DNA, the CDR3 is TGTGCCAGTAGTAACCCCCGTAGGGGGGCCAGCAATCAGCCCCAGCATTTT.

The genes are TRBV5-4 and TRBJ2-7; D not resolved. The CDR3 runs to 13 residues. Germline assignment: CDR1 SGHNT and CDR2 YYREEE (reference sequence). The ends were cut back, 2 bases at V and 5 bases at J, with 11 bases in the middle. CDR3 region: CASSLQSRHEQYF. Here the CDR3 DNA reads TGTGCCAGCAGCTTACAGAGTCGCCACGAGCAGTACTTC.

The CDR3 region has the DNA TGTGCCAGCAGCACCACGCGACAGGCAAATTCACCCCTCCACTTT. Protein product: CASSTTRQANSPLHF. The chain is built from TRBV3-1 (or the pseudogene TRBV3-2) and TRBJ1-6, with a weak D call TRBD1 (6 bases). Between the trimmed V and J ends, which lost 5 bases and 7 bases, there was a span of 15 bases. This CDR3 is 15 amino acids long. Germline-derived CDR1 and CDR2 are LGHDT and YNNKEL (reference sequence).

The J gene is TRBJ2-7, the V gene TRBV5-4; the match to TRBD1 covers 7 bases. This CDR3 is 14 amino acids long. Per the germline V gene, CDR1 is SGHNT and CDR2 is YYREEE (reference sequence). J was trimmed by 2 bases and V by 4 bases; bases with no gene match: 6. CDR3 DNA: TGTGCCAGCAGCCGGCCGGGACAGCCCTACGAGCAGTACTTC. Protein sequence: CASSRPGQPYEQYF.

This clone was detected only once. The chain carries TRBV3-1 (or the pseudogene TRBV3-2) and TRBJ2-3; TRBD2 aligns across 8 bases. Germline V gene sequence: CDR1 LGHDT, CDR2 YNNKEL (reference sequence). This CDR3 contains 15 residues. The trim removed 1 base at V and 2 bases at J, leaving 2 bases unmatched. The CDR3 DNA sequence: TGTGCCAGCAGCCAAGGTAGCGGGATCACAGATACGCAGTATTTT. This sequence encodes CASSQGSGITDTQYF.

V and J are TRBV7-3 and TRBJ2-5; D is possibly TRBD2 (5 bases). Germline V gene sequence: CDR1 SGHTA, CDR2 FQGTGA. Trimming cost V 1 base and J 5 bases, with 11 bases left between them. CDR3 length equals 14 residues. The CDR3 DNA is TGTGCCAGCAGCTTAAGGGGAGCCGAGGAGACCCAGTACTTC. This sequence encodes CASSLRGAEETQYF. Looking up the rest from reference TRBV7-3 and TRBJ2-5 gives the full variable domain: GAGVSQTPSNKVTEKGKYVELRCDPISGHTALYWYRQSLGQGPEFLIYFQGTGAADDSGLPNDRFFAVRPEGSVSTLKIQRTERGDSAVYLCASSLRGAEETQYFGPGTRLLVL.

The V and J genes are TRBV2 and TRBJ2-1; the match to TRBD2 covers 7 bases. Trimming removed 4 bases from V and 0 bases from J; junction bases left unmatched: 3. Germline CDR1 SNHLY, CDR2 FYNNEI. The CDR3 has 15 residues. CDR3 amino acids: CASSGPGGSYNEQFF. CDR3 bases: TGTGCCAGCAGTGGCCCGGGGGGCTCCTACAATGAGCAGTTCTTC.

In nucleotides, the CDR3 is TGTGCCAGCAGCTTAATCGACTCACCCCTCCACTTT. Encoded protein: CASSLIDSPLHF. This chain links TRBV7-9 with TRBJ1-6; no clear D gene. The CDR3 extends over 12 amino acids. From germline, CDR1 is SEHNR and CDR2 FQNEAQ (reference sequence). Trimming cost V 2 bases and J 10 bases, with 6 bases left between them.

J is TRBJ1-1 and V is TRBV28, with D perhaps TRBD1 (5 bases). The CDR3 extends over 14 amino acids. Deletions cut 11 bases from V and 4 bases from J, with 20 bases between. The germline V gene encodes CDR1 MDHEN and CDR2 SYDVKM. The CDR3 sequence is CAGGATGVGTEAFF. CDR3 DNA: TGTGCCGGAGGGGCCACGGGGGTGGGCACTGAAGCTTTCTTT.